These T cell receptor beta chains were read from a single sample in a study of neoadjuvant anti-PD-1 for oral cavity cancer. The repertoire was sequenced with immunoSEQ multiplex PCR; TCRdb's copy has only in-frame clones and lacks some. Of approximately 15,000 clones listed, roughly two thirds are singletons. The specimen was PBMCs, collected before nivolumab (anti-PD-1) treatment. These TCRs come from a person aged 35 to 85 with oral cavity squamous cell carcinoma. CDR3s include the opening cysteine and the closing phenylalanine or tryptophan. Each record gives: D gene, V gene, clone size, J gene, CDR3 DNA, CDR3 protein. A D gene is named only where the DNA matches it firmly. Not every row has a clone size; where given, it reads once, few, many or a size class.

d_call: .
v_call: TRBV19
clone_size: .
j_call: TRBJ1-5
cdr3_nt: TGTGCCAGTAGTATGGAACGGGGCAATCAGCCCCAGCATTTT
cdr3_aa: CASSMERGNQPQHF

d_call: .
v_call: TRBV7-9
clone_size: few
j_call: TRBJ1-2
cdr3_nt: TGTGCCAGCAGCTCCTTAGGACGCGATGGCTACACCTTC
cdr3_aa: CASSSLGRDGYTF

d_call: .
v_call: TRBV29-1
clone_size: .
j_call: TRBJ1-1
cdr3_nt: TGCAGCGTTGCTAGCCTGGCGGGGTTCGGCGTGAACACTGAAGCTTTCTTT
cdr3_aa: CSVASLAGFGVNTEAFF

d_call: TRBD1
v_call: TRBV5-4
clone_size: .
j_call: TRBJ1-6
cdr3_nt: TGTGCCAGCAGCGCACTGCAGGGGGCGGCCGGGTCACCCCTCCACTTT
cdr3_aa: CASSALQGAAGSPLHF

d_call: .
v_call: TRBV6-5
clone_size: .
j_call: TRBJ1-4
cdr3_nt: TGTGCCAGCAGTTACGGGCAGTCCTCCAATGAAAAACTGTTTTTT
cdr3_aa: CASSYGQSSNEKLFF

d_call: TRBD2
v_call: TRBV10-2
clone_size: .
j_call: TRBJ2-3
cdr3_nt: TGCGCCAGCAGCGGCGGGAGGTCGGACTACACAGATACGCAGTATTTT
cdr3_aa: CASSGGRSDYTDTQYF

d_call: .
v_call: TRBV10-3
clone_size: .
j_call: TRBJ2-4
cdr3_nt: TGTGCCATCAGTGAGAGCGAAGGTCCCAAAAACATTCAGTACTTC
cdr3_aa: CAISESEGPKNIQYF

d_call: .
v_call: TRBV2
clone_size: .
j_call: TRBJ1-4
cdr3_nt: TGTGCCAGCAAGGCCGAGCGGGCTAATGAAAAACTGTTTTTT
cdr3_aa: CASKAERANEKLFF

d_call: .
v_call: TRBV28
clone_size: .
j_call: TRBJ1-2
cdr3_nt: TGTGCCAGCAGCCTAGAGGGCAGGGGCGCGCGGGCCAACTATGGCTACACCTTC
cdr3_aa: CASSLEGRGARANYGYTF

d_call: TRBD1
v_call: TRBV19
clone_size: few
j_call: TRBJ1-2
cdr3_nt: TGTGCCAGTTTGGGACAGCTTACTAACTATGGCTACACCTTC
cdr3_aa: CASLGQLTNYGYTF

d_call: TRBD1
v_call: TRBV5-1
clone_size: .
j_call: TRBJ1-1
cdr3_nt: TGCGCCAGCAGCTTGGACAGGGGGGACACTGAAGCTTTCTTT
cdr3_aa: CASSLDRGDTEAFF

d_call: .
v_call: TRBV2
clone_size: few
j_call: TRBJ1-2
cdr3_nt: TGTGCCAGCAGTCCCCGTGGCAGCTACTATGGCTACACCTTC
cdr3_aa: CASSPRGSYYGYTF

d_call: .
v_call: TRBV19
clone_size: few
j_call: TRBJ1-1
cdr3_nt: TGTGCCAGTAGTACCGGGACGGGCACTGAAGCTTTCTTT
cdr3_aa: CASSTGTGTEAFF

d_call: TRBD1
v_call: TRBV6-5
clone_size: few
j_call: TRBJ1-2
cdr3_nt: TGTGCCAGCAGGAGGACAGGGGATGGCTACACCTTC
cdr3_aa: CASRRTGDGYTF

d_call: .
v_call: TRBV7-9
clone_size: .
j_call: TRBJ1-4
cdr3_nt: TGTGCCAGCAGCTCCCGCGCCGGGACCGGGGAAAAACTGTTTTTT
cdr3_aa: CASSSRAGTGEKLFF

d_call: .
v_call: TRBV5-1
clone_size: few
j_call: TRBJ2-7
cdr3_nt: TGCGCCAGCAGCTTGACGATCGGGACATTATACGAGCAGTACTTC
cdr3_aa: CASSLTIGTLYEQYF

d_call: TRBD1
v_call: TRBV5-6
clone_size: .
j_call: TRBJ1-5
cdr3_nt: TGTGCCAGCAGCTTTGGGAGGGGGCGAAATCAGCCCCAGCATTTT
cdr3_aa: CASSFGRGRNQPQHF